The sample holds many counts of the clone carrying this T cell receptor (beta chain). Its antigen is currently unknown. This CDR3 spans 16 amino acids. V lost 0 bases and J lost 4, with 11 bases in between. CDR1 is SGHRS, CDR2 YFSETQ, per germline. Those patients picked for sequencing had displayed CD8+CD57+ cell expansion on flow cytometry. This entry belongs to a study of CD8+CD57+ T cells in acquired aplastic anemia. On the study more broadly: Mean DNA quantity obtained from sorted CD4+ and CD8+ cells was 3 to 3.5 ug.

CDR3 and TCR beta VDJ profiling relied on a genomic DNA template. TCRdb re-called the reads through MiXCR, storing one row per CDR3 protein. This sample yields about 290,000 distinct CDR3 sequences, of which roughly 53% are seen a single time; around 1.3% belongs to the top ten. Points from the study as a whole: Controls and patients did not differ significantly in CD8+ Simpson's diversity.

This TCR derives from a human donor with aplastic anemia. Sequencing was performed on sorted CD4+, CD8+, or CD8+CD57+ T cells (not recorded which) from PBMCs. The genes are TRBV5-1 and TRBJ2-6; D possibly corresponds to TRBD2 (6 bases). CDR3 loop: CASSLVGEEGANVLTF. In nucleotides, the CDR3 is TGCGCCAGCAGCTTGGTTGGGGAGGAGGGGGCCAACGTCCTGACTTTC.